Sequencing of this T cell receptor (beta chain) was carried out in a study of blood T cell repertoires in COVID-19. For the study at large: The United States, Italy and Spain supplied acute and convalescent COVID-19 samples. T cells, B-cell-depleted T cells, or PBMCs supplied cDNA or gDNA.

Using immunoSEQ multiplex PCR, the repertoire was profiled, and TCRdb retains in-frame clones only, with some absent. This sample has about 170,000 clones, with roughly 82% found just once. Looked up from germline, CDR1 is GTSNPN and CDR2 is SVGIG (reference sequence). V was clipped by 6 bases and J by 5 bases, with 7 bases between them. The CDR3 is 11 amino acids. Sequencing was carried out using PBMCs or T cells enriched from blood (not recorded which). V and J are TRBV30 and TRBJ2-2; D is undetermined. The clonotype comes from a man between 45 and 60 years old who had recovered from COVID-19. In DNA form, the CDR3 reads TGTGCCTGCACCCGGACCGGGGAGCTGTTTTTT. Its translation is CACTRTGELFF.